This T cell receptor beta chain came from a study of shared clonotypes between healthy human individuals. The germline gives CDR1 SQVTM, CDR2 ANQGSEA. This CDR3 comprises 14 residues. Trimming removed 6 bases from V and 7 bases from J; junction bases left unmatched: 13. Only in-frame clones appear in the TCRdb table, and some are missing; sequencing was by immunoSEQ multiplex PCR. The sample lists 700,000 or so clones, around 72% occurring once. The TCR was taken from a woman in her thirties in good health. This chain uses TRBV29-1 with TRBJ2-7; 9 bases agree with TRBD1. Sequenced input: memory CD4+ T cells sorted from blood. Subset in this sample: CD45RA-negative fraction. CDR3 loop: CSVKGGTGFNEQYF. The CDR3 DNA is TGCAGCGTCAAAGGAGGGACAGGGTTTAATGAGCAGTACTTC.